These T cell receptor beta chains were read from a single sample in a study of blood T cell repertoires in COVID-19. Generated by immunoSEQ multiplex PCR, the TCRdb table keeps only in-frame clones and is missing some. The data show 200,000 to 300,000 clones, around 86% seen once. The source material was peripheral blood. Every receptor here comes from a woman aged 35 to 49 who had recovered from COVID-19. The CDR3 runs from the conserved cysteine through the conserved F or W. A D gene is named only where the DNA matches it firmly. Clone size is shown for a subset of rows, as once, few, many or a class of expanded clone.

TGTGCCAGCAGCTTAGGATACGTAGCGGGGGGGCCAAGGGAGCAGTACTTC	CASSLGYVAGGPREQYF	NA	TRBD2	TRBV7-2	TRBJ2-7
TGTGCTAGTGGTTTGGTTCTCGGGATATCGCGCAATCAGCCCCAGCATTTT	CASGLVLGISRNQPQHF	NA	NA	TRBV12-5	TRBJ1-5
TGTGCCAGCAGTGGGGTCACGGGGGTCACTGAAGCTTTCTTT	CASSGVTGVTEAFF	NA	NA	TRBV2	TRBJ1-1
TGCGCCAGCAGCCTTACAGGTTCCGGTGGGCCCCAGCATTTT	CASSLTGSGGPQHF	NA	NA	TRBV4-1	TRBJ1-5
TGTGCCAGCAGCTCCCTTACGAACACCGGGGAGCTGTTTTTT	CASSSLTNTGELFF	NA	NA	TRBV11-3	TRBJ2-2
TGTGCCATGGGGGACAGGGCGAACACTGAAGCTTTCTTT	CAMGDRANTEAFF	once	TRBD1	TRBV10-3	TRBJ1-1
TGCAGCGTGGAGAGACGGCAAAACTATGGCTACACCTTC	CSVERRQNYGYTF	NA	NA	TRBV29-1	TRBJ1-2
TGTGCCAGCAGTTACTCGCGGGGGGTGAATCAGCCCCAGCATTTT	CASSYSRGVNQPQHF	NA	NA	TRBV6-5	TRBJ1-5
TGTGCCAGCAGGACGGGGTGGAAGGATCAGCCCCAGCATTTT	CASRTGWKDQPQHF	NA	NA	TRBV5-8	TRBJ1-5
TGCGCCAGCAGCGGGGACCCCGGGACACCCTTGGCCCAGTACTTC	CASSGDPGTPLAQYF	once	NA	TRBV5-1	TRBJ2-5
TGTGCCAGCAGCTTAAAGACAGGATCGAACACTGAAGCTTTCTTT	CASSLKTGSNTEAFF	few	NA	TRBV7-2	TRBJ1-1
TGTGCCAGCAGCTTAGATGGTCGGAACTATGGCTACACCTTC	CASSLDGRNYGYTF	NA	NA	TRBV7-2	TRBJ1-2